This T cell receptor (beta chain) was captured in a study of T cell repertoires in cytomegalovirus infection. In TCRdb, the reads were re-called with MiXCR into one record per CDR3 protein. Of some 450,000 distinct CDR3 sequences detected, about 33% appear once; the ten largest clones hold roughly an eighth. The sequence was collected from a human donor in good health (CMV status not recorded). Some clones in this sample may be carry-over from other donors' samples. The sequencing sample was made of PBMCs.

The CDR3 nucleotides are TGTGCCAGTACGATAAGGGGCGCAGAGGGCTACACCTTC. Protein sequence: CASTIRGAEGYTF. This sequence joins TRBV19 and TRBJ1-2; TRBD1 might be the D (5 bases). CDR1 and CDR2 (germline): LNHDA, SQIVND (reference sequence). V was trimmed by 7 bases and J by 8 bases, leaving 17 bases between them. The CDR3 covers 13 residues. Together with reference TRBV19 and TRBJ1-2, the CDR3 gives the full variable domain: DGGITQSPKYLFRKEGQNVTLSCEQNLNHDAMYWYRQDPGQGLRLIYYSQIVNDFQKGDIAEGYSVSREKKESFPLTVTSAQKNPTAFYLCASTIRGAEGYTFGSGTRLTVV.